This T cell receptor (beta chain) was identified in a study of blood T cell repertoires in COVID-19. Study information: Whether acute or convalescent, the COVID-19 samples came from the United States, Italy and Spain.

V lost 5 bases and J 7 bases, leaving 18 bases between the germline ends. CDR3 length: 15 residues. CDR1 and CDR2 (germline): SGHTA, FQGTGA. In the original processing: Scientists estimated how many nucleated cells there were by amplifying reference gene primers. The repertoire was sequenced with immunoSEQ multiplex PCR; TCRdb's copy has only in-frame clones and lacks some. The V and J calls and clone size were taken over from that table, and D and trimming were inferred from the DNA. The table has about 100,000 clones, 85% seen once. The sample taken for sequencing was peripheral blood. The chain uses TRBV7-3 and TRBJ2-1, with D perhaps matching TRBD1 (6 bases). The TCR was taken from a man between 60 and 75 years old with acute or convalescent COVID-19. CDR3 loop: CASSPARGTSNEQFF. CDR3 bases: TGTGCCAGCAGCCCGGCGAGGGGGACCTCGAATGAGCAGTTCTTC.